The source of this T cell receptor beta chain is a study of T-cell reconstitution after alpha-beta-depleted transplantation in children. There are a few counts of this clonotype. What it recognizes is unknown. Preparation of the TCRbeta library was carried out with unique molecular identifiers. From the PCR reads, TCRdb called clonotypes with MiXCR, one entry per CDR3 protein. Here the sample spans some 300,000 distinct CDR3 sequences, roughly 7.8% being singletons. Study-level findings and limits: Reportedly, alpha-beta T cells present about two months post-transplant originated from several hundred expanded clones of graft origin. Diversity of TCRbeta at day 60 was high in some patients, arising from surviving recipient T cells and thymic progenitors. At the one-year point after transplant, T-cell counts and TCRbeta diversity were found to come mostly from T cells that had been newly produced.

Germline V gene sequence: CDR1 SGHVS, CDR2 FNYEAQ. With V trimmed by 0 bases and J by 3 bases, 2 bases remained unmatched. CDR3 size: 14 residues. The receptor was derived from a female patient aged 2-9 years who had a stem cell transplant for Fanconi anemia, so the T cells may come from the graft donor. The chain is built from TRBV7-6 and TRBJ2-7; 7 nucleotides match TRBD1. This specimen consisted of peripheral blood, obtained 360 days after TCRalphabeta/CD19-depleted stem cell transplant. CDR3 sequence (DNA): TGTGCCAGCAGCTTAGCACAGGGGATCTACGAGCAGTACTTC. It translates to CASSLAQGIYEQYF. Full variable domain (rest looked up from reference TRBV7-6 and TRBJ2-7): GAGVSQSPRYKVTKRGQDVALRCDPISGHVSLYWYRQALGQGPEFLTYFNYEAQQDKSGLPNDRFSAERPEGSISTLTIQRTEQRDSAMYRCASSLAQGIYEQYFGPGTRLTVT.